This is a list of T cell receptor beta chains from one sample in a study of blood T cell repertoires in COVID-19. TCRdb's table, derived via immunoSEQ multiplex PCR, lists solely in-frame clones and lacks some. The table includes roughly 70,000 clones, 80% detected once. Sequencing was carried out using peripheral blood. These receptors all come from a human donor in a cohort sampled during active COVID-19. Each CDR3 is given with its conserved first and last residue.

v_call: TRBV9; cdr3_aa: CASSAGETQYF
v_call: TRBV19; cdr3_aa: CASSTTGGTDEKLFF
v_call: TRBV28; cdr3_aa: CASRAGADNEQFF
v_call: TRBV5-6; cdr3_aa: CASSSSRTTGARGNQPQHF
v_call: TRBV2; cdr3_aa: CASSEVTSGSGELFF
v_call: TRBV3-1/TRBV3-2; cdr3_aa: CASSPPGRRYQETQYF
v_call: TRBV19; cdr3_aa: CASSTRTSWSSYNEQFF
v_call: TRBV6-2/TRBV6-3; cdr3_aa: CASSLGLAGHNEQFF
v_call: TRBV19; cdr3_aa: CASSQGQGSAEAFF
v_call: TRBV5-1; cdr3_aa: CASSLASAGPHYTF
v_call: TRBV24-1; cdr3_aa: CATSDIRGLSETQYF
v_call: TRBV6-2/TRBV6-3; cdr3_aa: CASSVLDFTYNEQFF
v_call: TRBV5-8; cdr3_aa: CASSFGGASDTQYF
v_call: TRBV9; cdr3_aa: CASSKGTSGYNEQFF
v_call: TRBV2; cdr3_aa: CASRGTLNTGELFF
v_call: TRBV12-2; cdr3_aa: CASRSGTGSSYEQYF
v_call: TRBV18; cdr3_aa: CASSPLARNTGELFF
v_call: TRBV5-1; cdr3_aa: CASSLWGRGDEETQYF
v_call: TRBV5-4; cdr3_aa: CASSSTSGQPYTQYF
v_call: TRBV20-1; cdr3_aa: CSARDRPEAFF
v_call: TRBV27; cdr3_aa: CASSPGQGNDEQYF
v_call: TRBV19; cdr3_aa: CASRAWSRGRGNQPQHF
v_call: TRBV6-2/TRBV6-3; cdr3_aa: CASSYAGARANEKLFF
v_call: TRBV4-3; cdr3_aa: CASSQDGRRFEQYF
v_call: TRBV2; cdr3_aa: CASSEPRDRGGGETQYF
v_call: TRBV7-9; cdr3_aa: CASTQTGSKTEAFF
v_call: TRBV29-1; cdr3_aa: CSAGATSYEQYF
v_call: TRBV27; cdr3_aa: CARESPLHF
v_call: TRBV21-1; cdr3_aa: CASPRVEAGALSYEQYF
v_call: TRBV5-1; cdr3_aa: CASSRAERGSGSYEQYF
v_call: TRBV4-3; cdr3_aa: CASSQTRFGGNTIYF
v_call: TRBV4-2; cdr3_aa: CASSQGLAGGPGEQYF
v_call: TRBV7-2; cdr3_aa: CASSLTYGGYTF
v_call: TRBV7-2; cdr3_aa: CASSSSQGDYGYTF
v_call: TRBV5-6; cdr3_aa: CASSPLARTGEETQYF
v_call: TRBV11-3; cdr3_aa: CASSSGVALQGETQYF
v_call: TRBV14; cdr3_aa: CASSQFLMAGDTGELFF
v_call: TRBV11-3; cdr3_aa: CASSSGASTDTQYF
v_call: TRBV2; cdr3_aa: CASRRGTGRISELFF
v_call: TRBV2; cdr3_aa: CASSVAPRETTNEKLFF
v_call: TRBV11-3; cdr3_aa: CASSSTGIYEQYF
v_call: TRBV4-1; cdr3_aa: CASSQVRQGGETQYF
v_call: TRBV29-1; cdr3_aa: CSVEGTILSTDTQYF
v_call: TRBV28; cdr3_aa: CASSLRGHLTEAFF
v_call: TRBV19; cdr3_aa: CASSILAGASYEQYF
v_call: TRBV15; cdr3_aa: CATRPEGRGEQYF
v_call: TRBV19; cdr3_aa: CASSIGLGDVDEQFF
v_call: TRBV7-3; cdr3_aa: CASSSGTGSNIQYF
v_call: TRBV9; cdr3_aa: CASSVANEQFF
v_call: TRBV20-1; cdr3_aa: CSARTNYEQYF
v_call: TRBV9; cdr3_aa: CASSVGGAPYEQYF